This T cell receptor (beta chain) was observed in a study of blood T cells in healthy people across ages. This CDR3 spans 18 amino acids. With V trimmed by 3 bases and J by 0 bases, 10 bases remained unmatched. This clonotype was seen ten or more times. For the second PCR, which ran for roughly 6 to 12 cycles, a sample-barcoded 5' primer and a J-beta primer mix were used. MiXCR, applied by TCRdb to the 5' RACE reads, yields one record per CDR3 protein. The top ten clones hold 15% to 17% of a sample with about 590,000 distinct CDR3 sequences, approximately 30% of them seen once. This chain joins TRBV12-3 or TRBV12-4 and TRBJ2-1, with TRBD2 matching over 8 bases. This receptor was obtained from a woman of 80 years or more in good health. Sequencing used blood. CDR3 sequence (DNA): TGTGCCAGCAGTTTTCTGGCGGGGGGCTCGAGCTCCTACAATGAGCAGTTCTTC. It codes for CASSFLAGGSSSYNEQFF.